This T cell receptor (beta chain) came from a study of human T cells and chemical hapten exposure. Time point reported: patch test 1, 2 weeks after DPC sensitization. Described treatment: therapeutic diphenylcyclopropenone sensitization with weekly scalp DPC. This CDR3 region has 13 residues. Germline CDR1 is SEHNR and CDR2 is FQNEAQ (reference sequence). V lost 8 bases, J lost 1 base, and 11 bases lay in between. Individual cDNA molecules each carried unique molecular identifiers attached by the library. TCRdb reanalysed the RACE reads using MiXCR and keeps one entry per CDR3 protein. This table holds about 360,000 distinct CDR3 sequences, around 7% found once.

This sequence joins TRBV7-9 and TRBJ1-1; maybe TRBD1 (5 bases). Material: whole blood, obtained in connection with sensitization to the hapten diphenylcyclopropenone (DPC). This TCR came from a woman aged 18 to 35 with alopecia areata. Some clones in this sample may be carry-over from other donors' samples. This chain's CDR3 is CASLETGNTEAFF. The DNA for the CDR3 is TGTGCCAGCTTAGAAACAGGGAACACTGAAGCTTTCTTT.